Shown below are 16 T cell receptor beta chains from a single sample sequenced in a study of shared clonotypes between healthy human individuals. Data came from immunoSEQ multiplex PCR; TCRdb stores just in-frame clones and leaves some out. The sample records over 400,000 clones, around 95% being singletons. The sequenced sample was naive CD4+ T cells sorted from blood. As to subset: CD45RA+ positively selected. The origin of the receptors is a woman aged 25-40 years in good health.

The V and J genes are TRBV27 and TRBJ2-7; 7 bases agree with TRBD2. From germline, CDR1 is MNHEY and CDR2 SMNVEV (reference sequence). The V segment lost 6 bases and the J segment 4 bases; nucleotides outside the gene matches: 18. The length of the CDR3 is 17 residues. For the CDR3, the DNA is TGTGCCAGCAGAACCACTAGGTATCGGGGAGGGCCGTACGAGCAGTACTTC. As protein: CASRTTRYRGGPYEQYF.

The chain links TRBV27 to TRBJ2-5, with D possibly TRBD2 on 6 matching bases. Germline assignment: CDR1 MNHEY and CDR2 SMNVEV (reference sequence). This CDR3 has 17 residues. Deletions cut 0 bases from V and 7 bases from J, with 21 bases between. The CDR3 protein is CASSLSPLNGAGGTQYF. The CDR3 nucleotides read TGTGCCAGCAGTTTATCACCCCTCAATGGGGCCGGGGGGACCCAGTACTTC.

V gene TRBV6-6 combines with J gene TRBJ2-7; D possibly corresponds to TRBD2 (6 bases). The CDR3 is made up of 16 amino acids. Trimming took 5 bases from V and 3 from J, leaving 20 bases between them. Germline V gene data show CDR1 as MNHNY and CDR2 as SVGAGI (reference sequence). This CDR3 reads CASSGGKSRVFYEQYF. The CDR3 nucleotides read TGTGCCAGCAGTGGGGGGAAATCCCGGGTATTCTACGAGCAGTACTTC.

The chain joins TRBV19 to TRBJ2-7, with D possibly being TRBD2 (6 bases). Trimming took off 4 bases at V and 4 bases at J, with 11 bases between the two ends. The CDR3 is 13 residues long. Germline V CDR1 and CDR2: LNHDA, SQIVND (reference sequence). CDR3 residues: CASSSGMGYEQYF. CDR3 sequence (DNA): TGTGCCAGTAGTAGCGGGATGGGATACGAGCAGTACTTC.

The CDR3 protein is CASSLWMADTQYF. CDR3 bases: TGTGCCAGCAGCTTGTGGATGGCAGATACGCAGTATTTT. The chain carries TRBV5-5 and TRBJ2-3; D uncertain. Germline CDR1 is SGHKS and CDR2 is YYEKEE (reference sequence). The CDR3 has 13 amino acids. V was clipped by 1 base and J by 4 bases, with 7 bases between them.

The chain has TRBV5-4 and TRBJ2-3; maybe TRBD2 (6 bases). The CDR3 consists of 15 residues. CDR1 and CDR2 (germline): SGHNT, YYREEE (reference sequence). The V end was cut by 0 bases, the J end by 7 bases, with 15 bases between. CDR3 loop: CASSLDTGVHNTQYF. The CDR3 nucleotides are TGTGCCAGCAGCTTGGATACGGGAGTCCACAATACGCAGTATTTT.

The CDR3 bases are TGTGCCAGCAGTGATTTGTCAGGGTGGCAGCCCCAGCATTTT. The encoded protein is CASSDLSGWQPQHF. This chain joins TRBV2 and TRBJ1-5; possibly TRBD1 for D (5 bases). Germline V gives CDR1 SNHLY, CDR2 FYNNEI. The CDR3 is 14 residues long. Trimming took 3 bases from V and 7 from J, leaving 13 bases between them.

The chain employs TRBV6-1 and TRBJ2-3; D possibly corresponds to TRBD1 (6 bases). This CDR3 is built from 14 residues. Trimming took off 7 bases at V and 3 bases at J, with 14 bases between the two ends. Germline V lookup: CDR1 MNHNS, CDR2 SASEGT. CDR3 region: CASMGRGRTDTQYF. CDR3 nucleotide sequence: TGTGCCAGCATGGGCAGGGGCAGAACAGATACGCAGTATTTT.

The chain employs TRBV27 and TRBJ1-5, with D maybe TRBD1 (5 bases). The CDR3 contains 16 residues. V was pared by 0 bases and J by 4 bases, with 13 bases between. In germline, CDR1 is MNHEY, CDR2 SMNVEV (reference sequence). CDR3 in DNA: TGTGCCAGCAGTTTATCCGGGACCCCAGGAAATCAGCCCCAGCATTTT. It codes for CASSLSGTPGNQPQHF.

The chain links TRBV7-9 to TRBJ1-4; tentatively, D is TRBD1 (6 bases). With 5 bases removed from V and 8 bases from J, the gap between germline ends came to 15 bases. CDR3 length equals 14 residues. Germline-derived CDR1 and CDR2 are SEHNR and FQNEAQ (reference sequence). This CDR3 reads CASSQGSATEKLFF. The CDR3, as DNA: TGTGCCAGCAGCCAGGGGTCCGCGACCGAAAAACTGTTTTTT. The full variable domain, with the rest looked up from reference TRBV7-9 and TRBJ1-4, is DTGVSQNPRHKITKRGQNVTFRCDPISEHNRLYWYRQTLGQGPEFLTYFQNEAQLEKSRLLSDRFSAERPKGSFSTLEIQRTEQGDSAMYLCASSQGSATEKLFFGSGTQLSVL.

This rearrangement joins TRBV5-1 to TRBJ2-2, with D possibly matching TRBD1 (5 bases). Trimming took off 2 bases at V and 2 bases at J, with 10 bases between the two ends. The CDR3 totals 15 residues. Germline values: CDR1 SGHRS, CDR2 YFSETQ. As DNA, the CDR3 is TGCGCCAGCAGCTTCGCAGGGCCTAACACCGGGGAGCTGTTTTTT. Protein: CASSFAGPNTGELFF.

The chain combines TRBV19 with TRBJ2-1; TRBD1 agrees at 9 bases. The CDR3 spans 16 residues. CDR1 LNHDA and CDR2 SQIVND come from the germline V gene (reference sequence). Unmatched junction bases numbered 13, after V lost 4 bases and J lost 9 bases. DNA for the CDR3: TGTGCCAGTAGTACGCCCCCGGGACAGGGACCTGGTGAGCAGTTCTTC. Translation gives CASSTPPGQGPGEQFF. Full variable domain (rest looked up from reference TRBV19 and TRBJ2-1): DGGITQSPKYLFRKEGQNVTLSCEQNLNHDAMYWYRQDPGQGLRLIYYSQIVNDFQKGDIAEGYSVSREKKESFPLTVTSAQKNPTAFYLCASSTPPGQGPGEQFFGPGTRLTVL.

Details on this clone: The same CDR3 also results from other DNA sequences found in this sample. The chain combines TRBV28 with TRBJ2-5; D is possibly TRBD2 (5 bases). This CDR3 contains 11 residues. V dropped 5 bases and J dropped 5 bases, with 6 bases sitting between them. In germline, CDR1 is MDHEN, CDR2 SYDVKM. This CDR3 reads CASSPGETQYF. For the CDR3, the DNA is TGTGCCAGCAGTCCGGGGGAGACCCAGTACTTC.

V and J are TRBV5-4 and TRBJ2-7; D is possibly TRBD2 (6 bases). The germline gives CDR1 SGHNT, CDR2 YYREEE (reference sequence). Trimming pared 2 bases from V and 3 bases from J, leaving 12 bases between. This CDR3 has 14 residues. CDR3 loop: CASSLGGERYEQYF. DNA of the CDR3: TGTGCCAGCAGCTTAGGAGGGGAACGCTACGAGCAGTACTTC.

The rearrangement links TRBV5-1 to TRBJ2-3; 15 bases are shared with TRBD2. The trim removed 2 bases at V and 8 bases at J, leaving 6 bases unmatched. Germline assignment: CDR1 SGHRS and CDR2 YFSETQ. The CDR3 contains 16 residues. CDR3 in DNA: TGCGCCAGCAGCTTTGGACTAGCGGGAGGGCCCGGTACGCAGTATTTT. Residues: CASSFGLAGGPGTQYF.

The chain uses TRBV4-1 and TRBJ2-3; 9 bases agree with TRBD1. V shed 0 bases and J 4 bases; nucleotides not matched to a gene: 8. The CDR3 is 17 amino acids. The germline CDR1 and CDR2 sequences are MGHRA and YSYEKL. The CDR3 nucleotides read TGCGCCAGCAGCCAAGATAAAGGGACAGGGCGATCAGATACGCAGTATTTT. It specifies CASSQDKGTGRSDTQYF.